Listed below are T cell receptor beta chains from one sample, sequenced in a study of shared clonotypes between healthy human individuals. Some clones are missing from TCRdb's copy, which holds only in-frame ones; the method was immunoSEQ multiplex PCR. The sample records under 2.5 million clones, around 92% being singletons. The sample consisted of naive CD4+ T cells from PBMCs. Receptors were obtained from a man younger than 30 in good health. Some clones in this sample may be carry-over from other donors' samples. Both conserved end residues are part of each CDR3. A D gene is named only where the DNA matches it firmly. Size tells how often a clone was seen (once, few, many) or the class of an expanded clone, and some rows leave it out.

J gene	D gene	V gene	clone size	CDR3 protein	CDR3 DNA
TRBJ2-3	TRBD1	TRBV2	NA	CASREQGVPTDTQYF	TGTGCCAGCAGAGAACAGGGGGTTCCCACAGATACGCAGTATTTT
TRBJ1-5	TRBD1	TRBV28	NA	CASSFGQGWDNQPQHF	TGTGCCAGCAGTTTCGGACAGGGCTGGGACAATCAGCCCCAGCATTTT
TRBJ2-3	TRBD1	TRBV5-1	NA	CASSLGQDADTQYF	TGCGCCAGCAGCTTAGGACAGGATGCAGATACGCAGTATTTT
TRBJ2-1	TRBD2	TRBV29-1	NA	CSVDLVTGGNEQFF	TGCAGCGTTGACTTGGTAACGGGAGGCAATGAGCAGTTCTTC
TRBJ1-1	NA	TRBV7-9	NA	CASSLRANTEAFF	TGTGCCAGCAGCTTAAGGGCGAACACTGAAGCTTTCTTT
TRBJ2-1	TRBD2	TRBV7-3	once	CASRLGTSGHNEQFF	TGTGCCAGCAGATTAGGGACTAGCGGACACAATGAGCAGTTCTTC
TRBJ2-5	TRBD2	TRBV7-2	NA	CASSFGGGPETQYF	TGTGCCAGCAGCTTCGGGGGAGGGCCGGAGACCCAGTACTTC
TRBJ2-5	TRBD1	TRBV6-6	NA	CASSTTHRGDQETQYF	TGTGCCAGCAGTACCACCCACAGGGGCGACCAAGAGACCCAGTACTTC
TRBJ2-2	NA	TRBV7-3	NA	CASSGTASENTGELFF	TGTGCCAGCAGCGGGACTGCTAGCGAGAACACCGGGGAGCTGTTTTTT
TRBJ2-2	TRBD2	TRBV2	NA	CASRILAGVTGELFF	TGTGCCAGCAGAATTCTAGCGGGGGTCACCGGGGAGCTGTTTTTT
TRBJ1-2	TRBD1	TRBV19	NA	CASSAPRDRDYGYTF	TGTGCCAGTAGTGCGCCCCGGGACAGAGACTATGGCTACACCTTC